This TCR beta chain is from a study of blood T cell repertoires in COVID-19. At the level of the study: The United States, Italy and Spain provided the acute and convalescent COVID-19 samples. Sources were T cells, B-cell-depleted T cells, or PBMCs; the material itself was cDNA or gDNA.

In the original analysis: Amplifying reference gene primers gave estimates of nucleated cell counts. TCRdb keeps only in-frame clones here, not all; method: immunoSEQ multiplex PCR. The V and J calls and clone size were taken over from that table, and D and trimming were inferred from the DNA. This sample carries about 68,000 clones, 85% to 90% of them seen once, and the ten largest clones take roughly 8.2%. V was cut by 1 base and J by 2 bases, with 8 bases left in between. This CDR3 region has 14 residues. CDR1 is SGHDT and CDR2 is YYEEEE in the germline V gene. This clonotype was obtained from a man over 45 with active COVID-19. The chain has TRBV5-6 and TRBJ2-3; weak D call: TRBD2 (5 bases). Material for sequencing was peripheral blood. The CDR3 sequence: CASSLSGITDTQYF. CDR3 in DNA: TGTGCCAGCAGCTTGTCGGGGATCACAGATACGCAGTATTTT.